Sequencing of this TCR beta chain was carried out in a study of metastatic and nonmetastatic thyroid tumors. Whole-study context: A comparison of repertoires was made across blood and tumor or nodule tissue from malignant and benign thyroid patients.

CDR3 length: 19 residues. Per germline, CDR1 SGHTA and CDR2 FQGTGA. Trimming removed 1 base at V and 0 bases at J, with 20 bases between. No patient had received any treatment before thyroid surgery. With MiXCR, TCRdb called clones anew from the PCR reads. The sample includes under 40,000 clones, 15% to 20% of them seen just once. Many counts were recorded for this clone. This chain connects TRBV7-3 to TRBJ2-3; the D is unclear. Sequencing input: blood. This receptor was taken from a male donor with papillary thyroid cancer or a benign thyroid nodule (not recorded which). Some clones in this sample may be carry-over from other donors' samples. The CDR3 sequence: CASSLMGRSIDPSTDTQYF. DNA for the CDR3: TGTGCCAGCAGCTTAATGGGCAGGTCCATCGACCCTAGCACAGATACGCAGTATTTT.